Reported below is one T cell receptor beta chain. Antigen unknown. The data are from a study of T cell responses to AZD1222 COVID-19 vaccine. Study observations and caveats: At 160-218 and 743-854, vaccine-associated CD4 TCRs were dominant, and they spanned spike. Nearly half of spike-specific TCRs reportedly target unmutated variant regions.

Deletions cut 4 bases from V and 1 base from J, with 7 bases between. The CDR3 extends over 14 amino acids. The germline V gene has CDR1 SEHNR and CDR2 FQNEAQ (reference sequence). The repertoire was sequenced with immunoSEQ multiplex PCR; TCRdb's copy has only in-frame clones and lacks some. The sample records about 82,000 clones, around nine tenths being singletons. The chain carries TRBV7-9 and TRBJ2-2, with D hard to call. The receptor's source is an adult in good health. Here the sequenced sample was peripheral blood, taken on day 0 of AZD1222 vaccination. The CDR3 region has the DNA TGTGCCAGCAGCTCCACGGAGAACACCGGGGAGCTGTTTTTT. The encoded protein is CASSSTENTGELFF.